This TCR beta chain originates from a study of blood T cell repertoires in COVID-19. CDR1 SGHRS and CDR2 YFSETQ come from the germline V gene. The V gene lost 2 bases and the J gene lost 5 bases, with 13 bases spanning the gap. The CDR3 sequence is 14 residues long. The count of this clone is one. Study processing details: Reference gene primer amplification gave nucleated cell count estimates. Measured with immunoSEQ multiplex PCR; TCRdb has only the in-frame clones, and not every one. D and trimming come from the DNA, and the V and J calls and clone size come from that table. The table has approximately 50,000 clones, roughly 78% seen once.

The sequencing sample was made of peripheral blood. The rearrangement links TRBV5-1 to TRBJ1-1; tentatively, D is TRBD1 (5 bases). The receptor's source is a man aged 70 or older with acute or convalescent COVID-19. The CDR3 sequence: CASSFQGEGTEAFF. Here the CDR3 DNA reads TGCGCCAGCAGCTTCCAGGGTGAAGGGACTGAAGCTTTCTTT.